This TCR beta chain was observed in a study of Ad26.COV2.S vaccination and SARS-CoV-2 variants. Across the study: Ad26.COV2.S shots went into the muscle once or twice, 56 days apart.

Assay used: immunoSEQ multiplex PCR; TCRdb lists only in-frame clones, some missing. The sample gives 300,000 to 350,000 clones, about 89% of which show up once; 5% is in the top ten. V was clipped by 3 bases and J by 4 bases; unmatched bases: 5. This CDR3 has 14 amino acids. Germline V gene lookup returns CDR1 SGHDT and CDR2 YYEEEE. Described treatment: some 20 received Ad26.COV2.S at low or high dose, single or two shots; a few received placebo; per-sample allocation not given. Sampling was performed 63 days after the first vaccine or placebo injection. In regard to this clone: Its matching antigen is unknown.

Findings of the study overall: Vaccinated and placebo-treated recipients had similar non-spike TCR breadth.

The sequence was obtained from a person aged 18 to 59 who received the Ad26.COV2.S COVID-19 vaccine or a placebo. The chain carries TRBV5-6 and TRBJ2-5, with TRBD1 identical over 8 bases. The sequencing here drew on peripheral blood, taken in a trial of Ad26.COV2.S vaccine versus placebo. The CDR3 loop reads CASSSRTGLETQYF. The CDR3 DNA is TGTGCCAGCAGCTCCCGGACAGGGCTAGAGACCCAGTACTTC. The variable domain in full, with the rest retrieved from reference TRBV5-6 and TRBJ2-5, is DAGVTQSPTHLIKTRGQQVTLRCSPKSGHDTVSWYQQALGQGPQFIFQYYEEEERQRGNFPDRFSGHQFPNYSSELNVNALLLGDSALYLCASSSRTGLETQYFGPGTRLLVL.